Listed here are 31 T cell receptor beta chains from one sample, sequenced in a study of T-cell reconstitution after alpha-beta-depleted transplantation in children. Unique molecular identifiers were incorporated during preparation of the TCRbeta library. TCRdb reprocessed the PCR reads with MiXCR, giving one entry per CDR3 protein. The sample includes about 210,000 distinct CDR3 sequences, around a sixth of them seen just once. The sequencing here drew on PBMCs, mostly from graft donor cells, taken 360 days after TCRalphabeta/CD19-depleted stem cell transplant. Receptors were obtained from a male patient under 10 years old who had a stem cell transplant for acute lymphoblastic leukemia, so the T cells may come from the graft donor.

This chain connects TRBV5-6 to TRBJ2-4; D remains unclear. Germline-derived CDR1 and CDR2 are SGHDT and YYEEEE. Trimming left V 0 bases short and J 2 bases short, with 24 bases between. CDR3 length equals 20 residues. The DNA of the CDR3 is TGTGCCAGCAGCTTGGTCGGTCTGCTATGGGCTCCCAATCCCAAAAACATTCAGTACTTC. Translated, it gives CASSLVGLLWAPNPKNIQYF. Full variable domain (outside the CDR3, taken from reference TRBV5-6 and TRBJ2-4): DAGVTQSPTHLIKTRGQQVTLRCSPKSGHDTVSWYQQALGQGPQFIFQYYEEEERQRGNFPDRFSGHQFPNYSSELNVNALLLGDSALYLCASSLVGLLWAPNPKNIQYFGAGTRLSVL.

V gene TRBV10-3 combines with J gene TRBJ1-1, with TRBD1 matching over 7 bases. This CDR3 has 12 residues. CDR1 ENHRY and CDR2 SYGVKD come from the germline V gene. With 6 bases clipped from V and 6 bases from J, the junction kept 4 bases outside the gene matches. In nucleotides, the CDR3 is TGTGCCATCAGGGATGGACAGGCTGAAGCTTTCTTT. This gives the protein CAIRDGQAEAFF.

The rearrangement joins TRBV20-1 to TRBJ2-1, with 8 bases lining up with TRBD2. CDR1 and CDR2 from the germline V gene are DFQATT and SNEGSKA (reference sequence). The CDR3 runs 16 residues. The V gene end was trimmed by 0 bases and the J gene end by 2 bases; junction bases not matched to a gene: 6. The CDR3 nucleotides are TGCAGTGCTAGAGATGCCGCGGGGGGAACCTACAATGAGCAGTTCTTC. Translation gives CSARDAAGGTYNEQFF.

This clonotype showed up just a few times. The rearrangement links TRBV19 to TRBJ1-1; no definite D call. This CDR3 region has 15 residues. V gave up 5 bases and J gave up 5 bases, with 18 bases separating them. CDR1 is LNHDA and CDR2 is SQIVND in the germline V gene (reference sequence). The CDR3 DNA reads TGTGCCAGTAGTCCTCCCCTGGGGAGGGCGACTGAAGCTTTCTTT. As protein: CASSPPLGRATEAFF. The full variable domain, rest sourced from reference TRBV19 and TRBJ1-1, is DGGITQSPKYLFRKEGQNVTLSCEQNLNHDAMYWYRQDPGQGLRLIYYSQIVNDFQKGDIAEGYSVSREKKESFPLTVTSAQKNPTAFYLCASSPPLGRATEAFFGQGTRLTVV.

The J gene is TRBJ2-1, the V gene TRBV12-3 or TRBV12-4; 14 bases are shared with TRBD2. V gave up 5 bases and J gave up 7 bases; unmatched junction bases: 4. The CDR3 is 15 residues long. For the CDR3, the DNA is TGTGCCAGCAGTCTGACTAGCGGGGGGGGGAATGAGCAGTTCTTC. It specifies CASSLTSGGGNEQFF.

This clonotype was detected once. J is TRBJ2-1 and V is TRBV11-2; 10 bases align to TRBD2. The V gene's germline CDR1 is SGHAT and CDR2 FQNNGV. V was clipped by 2 bases and J by 5 bases; unmatched bases: 12. The CDR3 is 18 residues long. This chain's CDR3 is CASSLFHSTSGDDNEQFF. As DNA, the CDR3 is TGTGCCAGCAGCTTATTCCACTCCACTAGCGGGGATGACAATGAGCAGTTCTTC.

This clonotype appeared many times. The chain carries TRBV20-1 and TRBJ2-5; D is unresolved. The V and J ends lost 3 bases and 4 bases respectively, with 3 bases between them. The CDR3 loop spans 10 amino acids. Germline V CDR1 and CDR2: DFQATT, SNEGSKA (reference sequence). The CDR3 DNA reads TGCAGTGCTAGGTTAGAGACCCAGTACTTC. This codes for CSARLETQYF.

The CDR3 DNA follows: TGTGCCAGCAGCGACATGGGGGCATCAACTAATGAAAAACTGTTTTTT. This codes for CASSDMGASTNEKLFF. V gene TRBV7-8 combines with J gene TRBJ1-4, with D perhaps matching TRBD1 (6 bases). The CDR3 totals 16 residues. Germline CDR1 reads SGHVS; CDR2 reads FQNEAQ. The V end was cut by 5 bases, the J end by 0 bases, with 13 bases between.

This clonotype has a handful of counts. The chain employs TRBV13 and TRBJ1-6, with 7 positions matching TRBD1. CDR3 length: 15 residues. Germline loops: CDR1 PRHDT, CDR2 FYEKMQ (reference sequence). J lost 6 bases, V lost 5 bases, and 7 bases had no gene match. CDR3 in amino acids: CASSRPGQSNSPLHF. The CDR3 nucleotides are TGTGCCAGCAGCCGTCCGGGACAGAGTAATTCACCCCTCCACTTT.

In this sample, this clonotype turned up a few times. The CDR3, as DNA: TGTGCCAGCAGCCAAGATCCAGGGATAGCCCCAGATACGCAGTATTTT. Its translation: CASSQDPGIAPDTQYF. The chain has TRBV4-2 and TRBJ2-3; tentatively, D is TRBD1 (5 bases). V was pared by 0 bases and J by 4 bases, with 14 bases between. Germline V lookup: CDR1 LGHNA, CDR2 YNFKEQ. This CDR3 has 16 residues.

This rearrangement joins TRBV5-1 to TRBJ2-5; tentative D call: TRBD1 (6 bases). Trimming took 3 bases from V and 4 from J, leaving 16 bases between them. This CDR3 is built from 15 residues. In germline, CDR1 is SGHRS, CDR2 YFSETQ. The CDR3 region is CASSWFVGGAETQYF. The CDR3, as DNA: TGCGCCAGCAGCTGGTTCGTAGGGGGAGCAGAGACCCAGTACTTC. Variable domain in full (rest from reference TRBV5-1 and TRBJ2-5): KAGVTQTPRYLIKTRGQQVTLSCSPISGHRSVSWYQQTPGQGLQFLFEYFSETQRNKGNFPGRFSGRQFSNSRSEMNVSTLELGDSALYLCASSWFVGGAETQYFGPGTRLLVL.

The sample holds many counts of this clonotype. This chain joins TRBV4-2 and TRBJ2-1, with D possibly being TRBD2 (6 bases). The CDR3 runs to 15 residues. CDR1 is LGHNA, CDR2 YNFKEQ, per germline. V shed 3 bases and J shed 8 bases, with 17 bases lying between them. This chain's CDR3 is CASSQLTSEGYEQFF. The CDR3 bases are TGTGCCAGCAGCCAGTTGACTAGTGAGGGATATGAGCAGTTCTTC.

J is TRBJ2-7 and V is TRBV5-1, with 9 bases aligning to TRBD2. The V gene end was trimmed by 4 bases and the J gene end by 8 bases; junction bases not matched to a gene: 10. This CDR3 comprises 14 residues. Germline-derived CDR1 and CDR2 are SGHRS and YFSETQ. The CDR3, as DNA: TGCGCCAGCAGCGCGGGGATAGCGGGGGAAAAGCAGTACTTC. It translates to CASSAGIAGEKQYF.

The CDR3 loop reads CASSQGGGYSNQPQHF. The CDR3 DNA sequence: TGCGCCAGCAGCCAGGGAGGGGGATATAGCAATCAGCCCCAGCATTTT. The chain links TRBV4-1 to TRBJ1-5, with D perhaps matching TRBD1 (6 bases). In germline, CDR1 is MGHRA, CDR2 YSYEKL. The CDR3 is made up of 16 amino acids. Deletions cut 3 bases from V and 0 bases from J, with 12 bases between.

This clonotype has a handful of counts. The chain combines TRBV2 with TRBJ2-1; D may correspond to TRBD1 or TRBD2 (5 bases each). Between the trimmed V and J ends, which lost 9 bases and 4 bases, there was a span of 13 bases. This CDR3 comprises 13 residues. Germline V gene data show CDR1 as SNHLY and CDR2 as FYNNEI. CDR3 sequence: CARARDRYNEQFF. The CDR3, as DNA: TGTGCCAGAGCGAGGGACCGTTACAATGAGCAGTTCTTC.

A few counts support this clonotype. CDR3 in DNA: TGTGCCAGCAGTAACAGGGGGCACACCGGGGAGCTGTTTTTT. The encoded protein is CASSNRGHTGELFF. The V gene is TRBV2, the J gene TRBJ2-2; the match to TRBD1 covers 9 bases. V shed 5 bases, J shed 3 bases, and the junction held 1 base outside the gene matches. This CDR3 comprises 14 residues. Germline lookup yields CDR1 SNHLY and CDR2 FYNNEI.

This chain links TRBV5-1 with TRBJ1-1; 7 nucleotides align to TRBD1. This CDR3 has 15 amino acids. The germline V gene encodes CDR1 SGHRS and CDR2 YFSETQ. Losses at the gene ends were 0 bases for V and 3 bases for J; bases not matched to a gene: 5. The CDR3 bases are TGCGCCAGCAGCTTGGAGCGTACAGGGGACACTGAAGCTTTCTTT. This codes for CASSLERTGDTEAFF. Full variable domain (remainder filled in from reference TRBV5-1 and TRBJ1-1): KAGVTQTPRYLIKTRGQQVTLSCSPISGHRSVSWYQQTPGQGLQFLFEYFSETQRNKGNFPGRFSGRQFSNSRSEMNVSTLELGDSALYLCASSLERTGDTEAFFGQGTRLTVV.

This clonotype has a handful of counts. The rearrangement links TRBV4-2 to TRBJ1-1, with D possibly being TRBD1 (6 bases). The ends were cut back, 0 bases at V and 0 bases at J, with 17 bases in the middle. The CDR3 loop spans 18 amino acids. Germline V lookup: CDR1 LGHNA, CDR2 YNFKEQ. This CDR3 is CASSQDFGQPIMNTEAFF. DNA of the CDR3: TGTGCCAGCAGCCAAGATTTTGGACAGCCCATAATGAACACTGAAGCTTTCTTT.

This clonotype was seen only a few times. V gene TRBV9 combines with J gene TRBJ1-5, with unresolved D. Germline assignment: CDR1 SGDLS and CDR2 YYNGEE. The CDR3 sequence is 14 residues long. Trimming shortened V by 3 bases and J by 9 bases, and 16 bases separated the two germline ends. CDR3 bases: TGTGCCAGCAGCGGCGGATCGGTCGTGGGGCCCCAGCATTTT. Encoded protein: CASSGGSVVGPQHF.

In this sample, this clonotype turned up a few times. This chain uses TRBV5-1 with TRBJ2-1; a possible D gene is TRBD2 (6 bases). This CDR3 is built from 12 residues. The germline CDR1 and CDR2 sequences are SGHRS and YFSETQ. Deletions cut 3 bases from V and 8 bases from J, with 9 bases between. CDR3 amino acids: CASSSRGYEQFF. CDR3 bases: TGCGCCAGCAGCTCCCGGGGGTATGAGCAGTTCTTC.

This clonotype has only a few counts. The chain recombines TRBV2 with TRBJ2-1; 7 nucleotides align to TRBD1. The CDR3 has 16 amino acids. The junction had 5 bases not matched to a gene; V was cut back by 3 bases and J by 0 bases. Germline values: CDR1 SNHLY, CDR2 FYNNEI. CDR3 in amino acids: CASSDRNRGSYNEQFF. The CDR3 DNA sequence: TGTGCCAGCAGTGATCGAAACAGGGGCTCCTACAATGAGCAGTTCTTC.

V and J are TRBV5-6 and TRBJ2-7; D ambiguous. The CDR3 is 12 residues long. The germline gives CDR1 SGHDT, CDR2 YYEEEE. Trimming removed 3 bases from V and 5 bases from J, with 9 bases in between. In DNA form, the CDR3 reads TGTGCCAGCAGCTCGGCACTGGACGAGCAGTACTTC. Its protein product is CASSSALDEQYF.

This chain links TRBV10-3 with TRBJ2-3; 7 bases are a match to TRBD1. Germline assignment: CDR1 ENHRY and CDR2 SYGVKD. The J segment lost 2 bases and the V segment lost 10 bases, leaving 6 bases of the junction unmatched. This CDR3 contains 13 residues. The CDR3 region has the DNA TGTGCCACCAGGGGACAGTACACAGATACGCAGTATTTT. Its protein is CATRGQYTDTQYF.

J is TRBJ2-7 and V is TRBV5-1; tentative D call: TRBD1 (5 bases). The CDR3 length is 14 residues. Trimming removed 1 base from V and 5 bases from J, with 13 bases in between. The germline gives CDR1 SGHRS, CDR2 YFSETQ. CDR3 sequence reads: CASSLWGRVNEQYF. The CDR3 nucleotides are TGCGCCAGCAGCTTGTGGGGCAGGGTCAACGAGCAGTACTTC.

This clonotype came up a few times. V is TRBV2 and J is TRBJ2-5, with TRBD2 matching 7 bases. Germline V gene sequence: CDR1 SNHLY, CDR2 FYNNEI. This CDR3 has 13 amino acids. The trim removed 8 bases at V and 5 bases at J, leaving 8 bases unmatched. The CDR3 reads CASPRGDGETQYF. Written as DNA, the CDR3 is TGTGCCAGCCCCCGGGGGGATGGGGAGACCCAGTACTTC.

The chain is built from TRBV5-1 and TRBJ2-3; D perhaps matches TRBD2 (6 bases). Germline V CDR1 and CDR2: SGHRS, YFSETQ. There are 12 residues in the CDR3. V was pared by 3 bases and J by 5 bases, with 7 bases between. This CDR3 is CASSSGVDTQYF. The CDR3 DNA is TGCGCCAGCAGCTCGGGGGTAGATACGCAGTATTTT.

The rearrangement links TRBV12-3 or TRBV12-4 to TRBJ1-1; D unresolved. This CDR3 contains 13 residues. Trimming took 2 bases from V and 5 from J, leaving 9 bases between them. CDR3 protein: CASSLLKGTEAFF. CDR3 DNA: TGTGCCAGCAGTTTATTAAAAGGGACTGAAGCTTTCTTT.

The chain carries TRBV5-1 and TRBJ1-5; maybe TRBD1 (5 bases). The CDR3 length is 14 residues. Germline V gene lookup returns CDR1 SGHRS and CDR2 YFSETQ. V lost 4 bases and J 4 bases, leaving 12 bases between the germline ends. CDR3 nucleotides: TGCGCCAGCAGCATTTCAGGGTTGAATCAGCCCCAGCATTTT. This encodes CASSISGLNQPQHF.

The rearrangement joins TRBV5-6 to TRBJ2-1; TRBD1 matches at 8 bases. Germline lookup yields CDR1 SGHDT and CDR2 YYEEEE. Trimming cost V 0 bases and J 6 bases; bases outside gene matches: 5. The CDR3 has 15 amino acids. The DNA of the CDR3 is TGTGCCAGCAGCTTGGATGGACAGGGACCCAATGAGCAGTTCTTC. Amino acids: CASSLDGQGPNEQFF.

A few counts support this clonotype. This rearrangement joins TRBV4-3 to TRBJ2-3; D possibly corresponds to TRBD2 (5 bases). The germline CDR1 and CDR2 sequences are LGHNA and YSLEER. This CDR3 has 12 residues. Deletions cut 3 bases from V and 7 bases from J, with 8 bases between. CDR3 nucleotide sequence: TGCGCCAGCAGCCAGGACTGGCATACGCAGTATTTT. Translating it yields CASSQDWHTQYF.

The sample holds a few counts of this clonotype. The chain joins TRBV12-3 or TRBV12-4 to TRBJ1-5; D unresolved. Trimming shortened V by 3 bases and J by 9 bases, and 12 bases separated the two germline ends. The CDR3 length is 13 residues. CDR3 region: CASSFLRFWPQHF. CDR3 sequence (DNA): TGTGCCAGCAGTTTCCTTAGGTTCTGGCCCCAGCATTTT.